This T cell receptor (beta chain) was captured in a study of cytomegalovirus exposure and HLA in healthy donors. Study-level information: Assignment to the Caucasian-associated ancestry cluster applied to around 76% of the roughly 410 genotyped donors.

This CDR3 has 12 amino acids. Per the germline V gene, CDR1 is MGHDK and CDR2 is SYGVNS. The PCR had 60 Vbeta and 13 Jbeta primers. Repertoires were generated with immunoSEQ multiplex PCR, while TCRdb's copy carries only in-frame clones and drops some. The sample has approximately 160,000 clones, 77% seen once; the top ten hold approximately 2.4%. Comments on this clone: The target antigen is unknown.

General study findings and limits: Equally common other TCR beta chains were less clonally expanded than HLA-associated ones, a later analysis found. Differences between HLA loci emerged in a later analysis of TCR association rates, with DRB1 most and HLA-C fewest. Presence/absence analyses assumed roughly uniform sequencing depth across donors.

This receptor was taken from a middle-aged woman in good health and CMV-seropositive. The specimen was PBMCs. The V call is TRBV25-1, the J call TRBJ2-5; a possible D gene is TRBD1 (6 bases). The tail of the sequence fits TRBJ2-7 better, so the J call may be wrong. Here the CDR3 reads CASGPGDYEQYF. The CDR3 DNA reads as TGTGCCAGTGGGCCAGGGGATTACGAGCAGTACTTC.